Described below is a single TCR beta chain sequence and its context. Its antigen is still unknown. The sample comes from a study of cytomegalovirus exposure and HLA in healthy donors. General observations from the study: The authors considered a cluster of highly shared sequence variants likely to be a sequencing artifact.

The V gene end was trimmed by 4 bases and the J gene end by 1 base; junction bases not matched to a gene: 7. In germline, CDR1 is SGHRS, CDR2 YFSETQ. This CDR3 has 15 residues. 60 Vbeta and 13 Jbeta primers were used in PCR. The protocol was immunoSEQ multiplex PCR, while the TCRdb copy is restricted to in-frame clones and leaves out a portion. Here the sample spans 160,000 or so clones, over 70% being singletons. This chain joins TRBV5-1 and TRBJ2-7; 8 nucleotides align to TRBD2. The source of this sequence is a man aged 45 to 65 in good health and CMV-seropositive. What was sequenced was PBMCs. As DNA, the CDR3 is TGCGCCAGCAGCCCAGGGCCGGGGGGGTCCTACGAGCAGTACTTC. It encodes CASSPGPGGSYEQYF.